Shown below are 2 T cell receptor beta chains from a single sample sequenced in a study of memory CD4+ T cells and cytomegalovirus serostatus. The sort gate was single viable CD3+CD4+CD8-CD45RO+ cells for memory CD4+ T cells. TCRdb keeps only in-frame clones here, not all; method: immunoSEQ multiplex PCR. The sample includes about 61,000 clones, about 81% of them seen just once. The sequenced sample consisted of memory CD4+ T cells from blood. The receptors derive from an adult in good health and CMV-seronegative.

The chain joins TRBV28 to TRBJ1-1; weak D call: TRBD1 (5 bases). This CDR3 contains 13 residues. CDR1 and CDR2 from the germline V gene are MDHEN and SYDVKM. Between the trimmed V and J ends, which lost 6 bases and 0 bases, there was a span of 8 bases. The DNA of the CDR3 is TGTGCCAGCAGCACAGGCGTGAACACTGAAGCTTTCTTT. Encoded protein: CASSTGVNTEAFF.

This sequence joins TRBV30 and TRBJ2-3; D may be TRBD1 (6 bases). This CDR3 comprises 14 residues. Deletions cut 2 bases from V and 1 base from J, with 10 bases between. From germline, CDR1 is GTSNPN and CDR2 SVGIG (reference sequence). Here the CDR3 reads CAWSQTGGTDTQYF. CDR3 nucleotide sequence: TGTGCCTGGAGTCAGACAGGAGGCACAGATACGCAGTATTTT.